What follows are 16 T cell receptor beta chains derived from one specimen sequenced in a study of CD8+ T cells in alopecia areata. Extraction of RNA preceded its reverse transcription into cDNA, which served as the sequencing template. Assay used: immunoSEQ multiplex PCR; TCRdb lists only in-frame clones, some missing. Of about 250,000 clones listed, around two thirds are singletons. Sequenced material: CD4+ T cells sorted from blood, taken at week 0. Receptors were obtained from a human donor with alopecia areata.

This clone occurred a few times. The chain employs TRBV7-6 and TRBJ2-7, with TRBD1 identical over 9 bases. The CDR3 covers 16 residues. Per the germline V gene, CDR1 is SGHVS and CDR2 is FNYEAQ. V was pared by 4 bases and J by 2 bases, with 9 bases of the junction left unmatched. CDR3 residues: CASSSYRTGAPYEQYF. For the CDR3, the DNA is TGTGCCAGCAGCTCTTACCGGACAGGGGCGCCCTACGAGCAGTACTTC.

This clone was counted a few times. The rearrangement joins TRBV29-1 to TRBJ1-2; a weak D match, TRBD1 (5 bases). Germline CDR1 reads SQVTM; CDR2 reads ANQGSEA. V lost 6 bases and J lost 2, with 13 bases in between. The CDR3 contains 13 residues. CDR3 region: CSVGLTENYGYTF. The CDR3 region has the DNA TGCAGCGTGGGGCTTACAGAGAACTATGGCTACACCTTC.

V gene TRBV4-2 combines with J gene TRBJ2-1, with TRBD1 matching 7 bases. The germline CDR1 and CDR2 sequences are LGHNA and YNFKEQ. The junction had 13 bases not matched to a gene; V was cut back by 3 bases and J by 8 bases. This CDR3 spans 16 amino acids. CDR3 loop: CASSQHTGTVMDEQFF. DNA of the CDR3: TGTGCCAGCAGCCAGCACACGGGGACAGTGATGGATGAGCAGTTCTTC.

This clone was observed a handful of times. The chain uses TRBV27 and TRBJ2-3; D perhaps matches TRBD1 (5 bases). CDR3 length: 12 residues. Germline V gives CDR1 MNHEY, CDR2 SMNVEV (reference sequence). The CDR3 reads CVVAGWTDTQYF. The CDR3 DNA sequence: TGTGTTGTGGCAGGGTGGACAGATACGCAGTATTTT.

The chain uses TRBV2 and TRBJ2-5, with TRBD1 matching 9 bases. Germline CDR1 is SNHLY and CDR2 is FYNNEI. Losses at the gene ends were 10 bases for V and 2 bases for J; bases not matched to a gene: 8. The CDR3 sequence is 14 residues long. CDR3 protein: CATHRDRDQETQYF. CDR3 sequence (DNA): TGTGCCACACACCGGGACAGGGATCAAGAGACCCAGTACTTC.

Worth noting for this clone: The same CDR3 arises from other DNA sequences in this sample as well. V and J are TRBV5-1 and TRBJ2-5, with no clear D. The V gene lost 0 bases and the J gene lost 2 bases, with 8 bases spanning the gap. Germline CDR1 and CDR2: SGHRS and YFSETQ. This CDR3 has 14 residues. In DNA form, the CDR3 reads TGCGCCAGCAGCTTGGAAGGGTCGCAAGAGACCCAGTACTTC. Translation gives CASSLEGSQETQYF.

This clone occurred a few times. The chain carries TRBV5-4 and TRBJ2-3; TRBD2 matches at 9 bases. V lost 3 bases, J lost 4 bases, and 6 bases stayed unmatched. Looked up from germline, CDR1 is SGHNT and CDR2 is YYREEE (reference sequence). The CDR3 is 15 residues long. CDR3 sequence reads: CASSSPGLAADTQYF. The DNA for the CDR3 is TGTGCCAGCAGCTCCCCGGGACTAGCAGCAGATACGCAGTATTTT.

This clone was counted only a few times. This chain connects TRBV4-2 to TRBJ2-7, with no clear D. CDR1 and CDR2 (germline): LGHNA, YNFKEQ. Trimming shortened V by 0 bases and J by 1 base, and 22 bases separated the two germline ends. CDR3 length: 19 amino acids. Here the CDR3 DNA reads TGTGCCAGCAGCCAAGACCTGGGCAGCCCGTTCGTCAGATCCTACGAGCAGTACTTC. The encoded protein is CASSQDLGSPFVRSYEQYF.

This chain uses TRBV29-1 with TRBJ2-3; TRBD1 aligns across 7 bases. This CDR3 region has 12 residues. Germline CDR1 is SQVTM and CDR2 is ANQGSEA. Germline trimming cut 6 bases from V and 3 bases from J; bases unmatched to any gene: 3. The chain's CDR3 is CSVIQGTDTQYF. The CDR3 DNA reads as TGCAGCGTCATACAGGGGACAGATACGCAGTATTTT.

The chain links TRBV27 to TRBJ1-6, with TRBD1 identical over 8 bases. V lost 2 bases and J lost 5; bases outside the gene matches: 8. The CDR3 spans 17 residues. CDR1 and CDR2 from the germline V gene are MNHEY and SMNVEV (reference sequence). CDR3: CASSLRTGFANNSPLHF. The DNA of the CDR3 is TGTGCCAGCAGTTTACGGACAGGGTTCGCCAATAATTCACCCCTCCACTTT.

The chain is built from TRBV7-9 and TRBJ1-5; 7 nucleotides align to TRBD1. From germline, CDR1 is SEHNR and CDR2 FQNEAQ (reference sequence). V trimming: 5 bases; J trimming: 3 bases; junction bases outside the gene matches: 7. This CDR3 has 15 amino acids. This chain's CDR3 is CASSTSGGFNQPQHF. The CDR3 DNA follows: TGTGCCAGCAGCACCTCAGGGGGTTTCAATCAGCCCCAGCATTTT.

The chain carries TRBV7-2 and TRBJ2-5; 7 nucleotides agree with TRBD2. The CDR3 is 14 amino acids. Germline assignment: CDR1 SGHTA and CDR2 FQGNSA. The junction had 3 bases not matched to a gene; V was cut back by 4 bases and J by 1 base. The CDR3 sequence: CASSSRLAQETQYF. CDR3 nucleotides: TGTGCCAGCAGCTCTAGACTAGCCCAAGAGACCCAGTACTTC. Combining the CDR3 with reference TRBV7-2 and TRBJ2-5 gives the whole variable domain GAGVSQSPSNKVTEKGKDVELRCDPISGHTALYWYRQSLGQGLEFLIYFQGNSAPDKSGLPSDRFSAERTGGSVSTLTIQRTQQEDSAVYLCASSSRLAQETQYFGPGTRLLVL.

The V and J genes are TRBV5-4 and TRBJ2-5; 8 nucleotides match TRBD1. The CDR3 runs 15 residues. The ends lost 4 bases at V and 5 bases at J; junction bases unmatched: 10. Germline assignment: CDR1 SGHNT and CDR2 YYREEE (reference sequence). The CDR3 region is CASSTKTGGWETQYF. The CDR3 DNA reads as TGTGCCAGCAGCACCAAAACAGGGGGATGGGAGACCCAGTACTTC.

The rearrangement uses TRBV15 and TRBJ2-6; tentative D call: TRBD1 (5 bases). Germline lookup yields CDR1 LNHNV and CDR2 YYDKDF (reference sequence). With 0 bases removed from V and 2 bases from J, the gap between germline ends came to 8 bases. The CDR3 covers 16 residues. The CDR3 loop reads CATSRDVGAGANVLTF. Written as DNA, the CDR3 is TGTGCCACCAGCAGAGATGTAGGGGCTGGGGCCAACGTCCTGACTTTC. Full variable domain (outside the CDR3, taken from reference TRBV15 and TRBJ2-6): DAMVIQNPRYQVTQFGKPVTLSCSQTLNHNVMYWYQQKSSQAPKLLFHYYDKDFNNEADTPDNFQSRRPNTSFCFLDIRSPGLGDTAMYLCATSRDVGAGANVLTFGAGSRLTVL.

This chain links TRBV30 with TRBJ1-6; D ambiguous. With 3 bases removed from V and 7 bases from J, the gap between germline ends came to 7 bases. From germline, CDR1 is GTSNPN and CDR2 SVGIG (reference sequence). The CDR3 sequence is 12 residues long. The CDR3 sequence is CAWRGVNSPLHF. For the CDR3, the DNA is TGTGCCTGGAGGGGCGTCAATTCACCCCTCCACTTT.

Only a few counts were recorded for this clone. The J gene is TRBJ2-1, the V gene TRBV18; D ambiguous. This CDR3 comprises 17 residues. The germline V gene has CDR1 KGHSH and CDR2 LQKENI. Trimming removed 2 bases from V and 0 bases from J, with 14 bases in between. In nucleotides, the CDR3 is TGTGCCAGCTCACCAGCCGGGCAGCCGAGCTCCTACAATGAGCAGTTCTTC. Protein sequence: CASSPAGQPSSYNEQFF.